Presented here are 17 T cell receptor beta chains from one specimen sequenced in a study of T cells in Graves' hyperthyroidism and ophthalmopathy. RNA transcripts were the template for amplifying TCR beta CDR3 regions. HTBI primers were the set used in a first-round RT-PCR of the TCR CDR3. Each CDR3 protein gets one entry after TCRdb re-called the multiplex PCR reads with MiXCR. The table lists around 600,000 distinct CDR3 sequences, 45% of them singletons. Sample: peripheral blood or thyroid tissue (not recorded which). The receptors derive from an adult man with Graves' disease, either hyperthyroidism or ophthalmopathy (not recorded which).

This clonotype was counted a few times. J is TRBJ2-7 and V is TRBV29-1; unclear D gene. V was pared by 4 bases and J by 4 bases, with 14 bases between. Germline V gene data show CDR1 as SQVTM and CDR2 as ANQGSEA. This CDR3 has 13 residues. This CDR3 is CSVVTPTNYEQYF. Written as DNA, the CDR3 is TGCAGCGTTGTGACACCAACTAATTACGAGCAGTACTTC.

A single count supports this clonotype. V gene TRBV12-3 or TRBV12-4 combines with J gene TRBJ2-7, with 10 bases fitting TRBD1. The CDR3 covers 15 residues. Trimming at V came to 4 bases and at J to 6 bases, leaving 9 bases not matched to a gene. CDR3 residues: CASSYPGQGEFEQYF. In nucleotides, the CDR3 is TGTGCCAGCAGTTATCCTGGACAGGGGGAGTTCGAGCAGTACTTC.

The V gene is TRBV2, the J gene TRBJ2-5, with D possibly being TRBD2 (5 bases). Germline CDR1 SNHLY, CDR2 FYNNEI. V lost 8 bases to trimming and J lost 5 bases, with 18 bases between them. The CDR3 is 14 amino acids. CDR3 nucleotide sequence: TGTGCCAGCTGGGTTGGCGGACTCGGGGAGACCCAGTACTTC. Protein: CASWVGGLGETQYF.

This clonotype was observed a few times. J is TRBJ2-7 and V is TRBV5-1; possibly TRBD1 for D (6 bases). The CDR3 has 15 residues. Germline CDR1 is SGHRS and CDR2 is YFSETQ. V dropped 3 bases and J dropped 4 bases, with 17 bases sitting between them. CDR3 DNA: TGCGCCAGCAGCTCCCAGCAGGGGAATCGTTACGAGCAGTACTTC. The encoded protein is CASSSQQGNRYEQYF.

With respect to this clonotype: The junction departs from the called germline gene at one end, perhaps through a read error. The genes are TRBV2 and TRBJ1-2, with D possibly TRBD1 on 6 matching bases. The germline gives CDR1 SNHLY, CDR2 FYNNEI. The CDR3 is 13 residues long. This CDR3 is CASSAPGVWGYTF. Written as DNA, the CDR3 is TGTGCCAGTAGTGCTCCAGGGGTTTGGGGCTACACCTTC.

On this clonotype: One base away lies a much larger clone, so this may be a sequencing read error. This chain uses TRBV2 with TRBJ1-5; D is perhaps TRBD1 (5 bases). Germline V gene sequence: CDR1 SNHLY, CDR2 FYNNEI. Trimming pared 4 bases from V and 5 bases from J, leaving 12 bases between. The CDR3 has 14 residues. CDR3 sequence (DNA): TGTGCCAGCAGTGCAGCAGGGCCGCATCAGCCCCAGCATTTT. Its protein product is CASSAAGPHQPQHF.

This clonotype was detected only a few times. V usage is TRBV12-3 or TRBV12-4 and J usage is TRBJ1-2; possibly TRBD1 for D (5 bases). Between the trimmed V and J ends, which lost 1 base and 4 bases, there was a span of 10 bases. The CDR3 contains 14 residues. CDR3 bases: TGTGCCAGCAGTTTAGGAGGGGCTGTCTATGGCTACACCTTC. It is translated as CASSLGGAVYGYTF.

V gene TRBV25-1 combines with J gene TRBJ1-5; weak D call: TRBD1 (5 bases). Germline-derived CDR1 and CDR2 are MGHDK and SYGVNS. The CDR3 consists of 16 residues. The V end lost 5 bases, the J end lost 1 base, and 15 bases lay between the germline ends. The CDR3 loop reads CASSFLEQVSNQPQHF. In nucleotides, the CDR3 is TGTGCCAGCAGTTTTTTAGAACAGGTCAGCAATCAGCCCCAGCATTTT.

The CDR3 reads CATSTRLRGQGNSPLHF. The CDR3 DNA reads TGTGCCACCAGCACGCGCCTGCGGGGACAGGGGAATTCACCCCTCCACTTT. This sequence joins TRBV15 and TRBJ1-6; 10 nucleotides agree with TRBD1. V trimming: 4 bases; J trimming: 7 bases; junction bases outside the gene matches: 10. The germline V gene encodes CDR1 LNHNV and CDR2 YYDKDF (reference sequence). CDR3 length: 17 residues. The full variable domain, its missing parts supplied by reference TRBV15 and TRBJ1-6, is DAMVIQNPRYQVTQFGKPVTLSCSQTLNHNVMYWYQQKSSQAPKLLFHYYDKDFNNEADTPDNFQSRRPNTSFCFLDIRSPGLGDTAMYLCATSTRLRGQGNSPLHFGNGTRLTVT.

This clonotype was seen ten or more times. J is TRBJ1-6 and V is TRBV7-9; D is possibly TRBD1 (5 bases). V was clipped by 3 bases and J by 10 bases, with 19 bases between them. The CDR3 consists of 16 residues. Germline values: CDR1 SEHNR, CDR2 FQNEAQ (reference sequence). This CDR3 reads CASSLDEGAVGSPLHF. The CDR3 DNA follows: TGTGCCAGCAGCTTGGACGAAGGGGCTGTTGGCTCACCCCTCCACTTT.

The gene calls are TRBV29-1 and TRBJ2-7; 8 bases agree with TRBD1. The germline gives CDR1 SQVTM, CDR2 ANQGSEA. V was pared by 7 bases and J by 5 bases, with 7 bases of the junction left unmatched. The CDR3 length is 12 residues. CDR3 sequence: CSGTTGVDEQYF. In nucleotides, the CDR3 is TGCAGCGGTACGACAGGGGTTGACGAGCAGTACTTC.

V usage is TRBV7-2 and J usage is TRBJ1-1; possible D gene TRBD1, 5 bases. CDR3 length: 15 residues. Between the trimmed V and J ends, which lost 3 bases and 1 base, there was a span of 12 bases. Germline V lookup: CDR1 SGHTA, CDR2 FQGNSA. The CDR3 protein is CASSLVPGSNTEAFF. DNA of the CDR3: TGTGCCAGCAGCTTGGTACCAGGGTCGAACACTGAAGCTTTCTTT.

The rearrangement uses TRBV28 and TRBJ1-6; 9 bases are a match to TRBD1. This CDR3 region has 15 residues. CDR1 MDHEN and CDR2 SYDVKM come from the germline V gene. The ends lost 10 bases at V and 9 bases at J; junction bases unmatched: 13. In DNA, the CDR3 is TGTGCCACCGCAAACCCGGGACAGGGACGTTCACCCCTCCACTTT. Protein sequence: CATANPGQGRSPLHF.

The chain links TRBV7-8 to TRBJ2-5; 10 nucleotides align to TRBD1. V was pared by 4 bases and J by 9 bases, with 11 bases of the junction left unmatched. This CDR3 spans 15 amino acids. Germline V gives CDR1 SGHVS, CDR2 FQNEAQ. The CDR3, as DNA: TGTGCCAGCAGCTGGGGGACAGGGGACAATCAGCCCCAGTACTTC. Its translation: CASSWGTGDNQPQYF.

CDR3 DNA sequence: TGTGCCAGCAGCCCTCCGGGACAGGGGCCGTATGGCTACACCTTC. This encodes CASSPPGQGPYGYTF. The chain is built from TRBV7-9 and TRBJ1-2, with 10 bases lining up with TRBD1. Trimming cost V 5 bases and J 5 bases; bases outside gene matches: 8. The V gene's germline CDR1 is SEHNR and CDR2 FQNEAQ (reference sequence). The CDR3 totals 15 residues.

Concerning this clonotype: One base away lies a much larger clone, so this may be a sequencing read error. The chain joins TRBV9 to TRBJ1-6; a weak D match, TRBD1 (6 bases). Looked up from germline, CDR1 is SGDLS and CDR2 is YYNGEE. The CDR3 is 15 residues long. V was cut by 3 bases and J by 6 bases, with 13 bases left in between. This chain's CDR3 is CASSAGGGRNSPLHF. DNA of the CDR3: TGTGCCAGCAGCGCGGGGGGCGGCCGTAATTCACCCCTCCACTTT.

In its sample, this clonotype was seen once. The chain carries TRBV6-2 or TRBV6-3 and TRBJ1-1; D is possibly TRBD1 (5 bases). Trimming left V 4 bases short and J 4 bases short, with 10 bases between. The CDR3 is 13 amino acids. Germline CDR1 and CDR2: MNHEY and SVGEGT. CDR3 residues: CASSSRDPTEAFF. The CDR3 DNA reads as TGTGCCAGCAGTTCCCGGGACCCCACTGAAGCTTTCTTT.